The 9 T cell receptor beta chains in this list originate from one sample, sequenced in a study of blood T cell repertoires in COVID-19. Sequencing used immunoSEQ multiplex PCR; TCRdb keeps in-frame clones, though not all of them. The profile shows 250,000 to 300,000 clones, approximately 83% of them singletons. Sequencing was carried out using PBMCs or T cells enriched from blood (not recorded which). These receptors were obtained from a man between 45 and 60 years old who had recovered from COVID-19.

CDR3 DNA: TGTGCCATCAGTGGATCAACAGGGTTAGGAAACACCATATATTTT. Its translation is CAISGSTGLGNTIYF. This chain links TRBV10-3 with TRBJ1-3; D possibly corresponds to TRBD1 (6 bases). Trimming pared 4 bases from V and 4 bases from J, leaving 14 bases between. The CDR3 has 15 amino acids. Germline V gene lookup returns CDR1 ENHRY and CDR2 SYGVKD.

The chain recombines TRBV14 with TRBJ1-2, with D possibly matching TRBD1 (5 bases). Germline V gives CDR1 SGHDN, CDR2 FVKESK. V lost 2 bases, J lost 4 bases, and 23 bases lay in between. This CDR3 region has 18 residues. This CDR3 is CASSQMGIGGAEAYGYTF. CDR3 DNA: TGTGCCAGCAGCCAAATGGGGATTGGAGGGGCGGAGGCCTATGGCTACACCTTC. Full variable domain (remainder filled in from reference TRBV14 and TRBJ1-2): EAGVTQFPSHSVIEKGQTVTLRCDPISGHDNLYWYRRVMGKEIKFLLHFVKESKQDESGMPNNRFLAERTGGTYSTLKVQPAELEDSGVYFCASSQMGIGGAEAYGYTFGSGTRLTVV.

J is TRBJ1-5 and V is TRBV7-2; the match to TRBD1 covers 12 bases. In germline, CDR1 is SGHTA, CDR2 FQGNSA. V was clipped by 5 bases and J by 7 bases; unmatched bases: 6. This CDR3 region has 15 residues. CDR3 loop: CASSAGQGAQQPQHF. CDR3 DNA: TGTGCCAGCAGCGCGGGACAGGGGGCGCAACAGCCCCAGCATTTT.

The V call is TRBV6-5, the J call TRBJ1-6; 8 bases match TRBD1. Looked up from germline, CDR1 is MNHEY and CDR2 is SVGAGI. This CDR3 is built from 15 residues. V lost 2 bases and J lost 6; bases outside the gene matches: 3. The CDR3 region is CASSYVRGPNSPLHF. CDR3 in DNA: TGTGCCAGCAGTTACGTCAGGGGGCCTAATTCACCCCTCCACTTT.

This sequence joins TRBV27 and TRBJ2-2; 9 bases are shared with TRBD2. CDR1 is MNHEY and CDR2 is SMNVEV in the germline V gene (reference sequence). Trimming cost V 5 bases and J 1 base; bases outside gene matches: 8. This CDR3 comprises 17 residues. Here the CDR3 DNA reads TGTGCCAGCAGTCTCCACCGACTAGCGGTGAACACCGGGGAGCTGTTTTTT. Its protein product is CASSLHRLAVNTGELFF.

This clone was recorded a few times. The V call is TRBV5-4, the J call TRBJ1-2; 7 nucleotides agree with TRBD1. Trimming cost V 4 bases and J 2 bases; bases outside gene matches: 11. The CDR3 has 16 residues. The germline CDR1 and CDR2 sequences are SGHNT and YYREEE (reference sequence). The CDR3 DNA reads TGTGCCAGCAGCACAACCTTGACAGGGCAAAACTATGGCTACACCTTC. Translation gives CASSTTLTGQNYGYTF. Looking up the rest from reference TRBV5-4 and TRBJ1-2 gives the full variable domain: ETGVTQSPTHLIKTRGQQVTLRCSSQSGHNTVSWYQQALGQGPQFIFQYYREEENGRGNFPPRFSGLQFPNYSSELNVNALELDDSALYLCASSTTLTGQNYGYTFGSGTRLTVV.

CDR3 region: CASSQDRRNGYTF. In DNA form, the CDR3 reads TGTGCCAGCAGCCAAGACAGGCGGAATGGCTACACCTTC. The V call is TRBV16, the J call TRBJ1-2, with a weak D call TRBD1 (6 bases). The CDR3 runs to 13 residues. In germline, CDR1 is KGHSY, CDR2 FQNENV. Between the trimmed V and J ends, which lost 2 bases and 6 bases, there was a span of 10 bases.

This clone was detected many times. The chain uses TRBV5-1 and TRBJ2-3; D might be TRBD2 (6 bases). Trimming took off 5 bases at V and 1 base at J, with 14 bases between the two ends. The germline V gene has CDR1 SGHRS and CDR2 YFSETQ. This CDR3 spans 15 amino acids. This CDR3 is CASREGRGGTDTQYF. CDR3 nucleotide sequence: TGCGCCAGCAGGGAGGGGCGGGGCGGCACAGATACGCAGTATTTT.

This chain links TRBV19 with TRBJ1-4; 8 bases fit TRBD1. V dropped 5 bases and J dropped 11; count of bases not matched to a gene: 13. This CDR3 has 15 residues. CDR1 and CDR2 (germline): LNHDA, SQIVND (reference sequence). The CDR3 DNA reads TGTGCCAGTAGTGACCGTCAGGGGGCCGCGATGAAACTGTTTTTT. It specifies CASSDRQGAAMKLFF.